This TCR beta chain appears in the sequencing data of a study of control samples from healthy donors and cancer patients. The CDR3 sequence is 15 residues long. Germline CDR1 is MDHEN and CDR2 is SYDVKM. The V and J ends lost 7 bases and 2 bases respectively, with 16 bases between them. The method was immunoSEQ multiplex PCR; TCRdb's version includes in-frame clones alone and lacks a portion of them. The table includes tens of thousands of clones, roughly 80% detected once. The sample taken for sequencing was PBMCs. This rearrangement joins TRBV28 to TRBJ2-3; D is possibly TRBD1 (5 bases). The source is a man aged 70 or older with lung cancer. The CDR3 coding sequence is TGTGCCAGCACCTCTAGGGGCGACCTCACAGATACGCAGTATTTT. Its protein is CASTSRGDLTDTQYF.